This entry lists 23 T cell receptor beta chains sequenced from one sample in a study of T cells in Graves' hyperthyroidism and ophthalmopathy. TCR beta CDR3 regions were amplified from RNA. HTBI primers were employed in a first-round RT-PCR of the TCR CDR3. MiXCR, run by TCRdb on the multiplex PCR reads, gives a single entry per CDR3 protein. The sample yields about 600,000 distinct CDR3 sequences, about a sixth seen once. The specimen sequenced was blood. Source of these receptors: a woman aged 35 to 49 with Graves' ophthalmopathy.

This clonotype was observed at least ten times. The rearrangement links TRBV28 to TRBJ2-1, with TRBD2 as a possible D gene (6 bases). This CDR3 is 11 amino acids long. Germline V gene data show CDR1 as MDHEN and CDR2 as SYDVKM. V lost 6 bases and J lost 9, with 9 bases in between. The CDR3 is CASRRAGEQFF. For the CDR3, the DNA is TGTGCCAGCAGGCGAGCGGGTGAGCAGTTCTTC.

The rearrangement joins TRBV20-1 to TRBJ1-2; the D is unclear. The V end was cut by 0 bases, the J end by 8 bases, with 16 bases between. CDR3 size: 14 residues. Per germline, CDR1 DFQATT and CDR2 SNEGSKA (reference sequence). The CDR3 DNA follows: TGCAGTGCTAGAGATCTGGGCGGATCATGGGGCTACACCTTC. Residues: CSARDLGGSWGYTF.

The chain combines TRBV12-3 or TRBV12-4 with TRBJ2-1; D remains ambiguous. Trimming cost V 6 bases and J 7 bases, with 16 bases left between them. This CDR3 is built from 14 residues. The CDR3 DNA is TGTGCCAGCAGATTGGACCCCGGGTCAAATGAGCAGTTCTTC. Protein product: CASRLDPGSNEQFF.

This clonotype was seen at least ten times. J is TRBJ2-1 and V is TRBV3-1; D possibly matches TRBD1 or TRBD2 (6 bases each). V shed 8 bases and J shed 4 bases, with 9 bases lying between them. Germline-derived CDR1 and CDR2 are LGHDT and YNNKEL (reference sequence). This CDR3 region has 12 residues. CDR3 in amino acids: CASGGPYNEQFF. The CDR3 region has the DNA TGTGCCAGCGGGGGGCCTTACAATGAGCAGTTCTTC.

Ten or more counts support this clonotype. The J gene is TRBJ2-3, the V gene TRBV11-2; weak D call: TRBD1 (5 bases). This CDR3 contains 16 residues. Trimming took 5 bases from V and 2 from J, leaving 17 bases between them. The germline CDR1 and CDR2 sequences are SGHAT and FQNNGV. This CDR3 reads CASSPFGRVHTDTQYF. The CDR3 DNA is TGTGCCAGCAGCCCCTTTGGCAGGGTCCACACAGATACGCAGTATTTT. The whole variable domain, remainder taken from reference TRBV11-2 and TRBJ2-3, is EAGVAQSPRYKIIEKRQSVAFWCNPISGHATLYWYQQILGQGPKLLIQFQNNGVVDDSQLPKDRFSAERLKGVDSTLKIQPAKLEDSAVYLCASSPFGRVHTDTQYFGPGTRLTVL.

This clonotype has a count of ten or more. V usage is TRBV30 and J usage is TRBJ1-6; D gene unclear. The V gene's germline CDR1 is GTSNPN and CDR2 SVGIG (reference sequence). The CDR3 is 13 residues long. V was shortened by 3 bases and J by 7 bases, with 10 bases between the two germline ends. For the CDR3, the DNA is TGTGCCTGGAGAGCAGGAGGGAATTCACCCCTCCACTTT. Its translation is CAWRAGGNSPLHF.

This clonotype was found a few times. This sequence joins TRBV20-1 and TRBJ1-1; the D gene is possibly TRBD1 (6 bases). Trimming stripped 3 bases from V and 0 bases from J, with 14 bases between. Germline CDR1 is DFQATT and CDR2 is SNEGSKA (reference sequence). The CDR3 spans 15 residues. CDR3: CSASAFTGMNTEAFF. Written as DNA, the CDR3 is TGCAGTGCTAGCGCCTTTACAGGGATGAACACTGAAGCTTTCTTT.

As to this clonotype: One base away lies a much larger clone, so this may be a sequencing read error. The gene calls are TRBV3-1 and TRBJ1-1; 9 bases line up with TRBD1. V gave up 2 bases and J gave up 5 bases; unmatched junction bases: 6. The CDR3 has 15 amino acids. The germline V gene has CDR1 LGHDT and CDR2 YNNKEL (reference sequence). CDR3 region: CASSQTGQGGTEAFF. The CDR3 DNA is TGTGCCAGCAGCCAAACGGGACAGGGTGGAACTGAAGCTTTCTTT.

Turning to this clonotype: Since a much larger clone is just one base distant, this may be a read error. V usage is TRBV5-8 and J usage is TRBJ1-1; D remains ambiguous. Trimming shortened V by 5 bases and J by 0 bases, and 20 bases separated the two germline ends. The CDR3 totals 17 residues. Per the germline V gene, CDR1 is SGHTS and CDR2 is YDEGEE. CDR3 residues: CASSIIREHAMNTEAFF. The CDR3 DNA reads as TGTGCCAGCAGTATCATTCGGGAACATGCAATGAACACTGAAGCTTTCTTT.

The V gene is TRBV6-1, the J gene TRBJ1-4; 9 positions agree with TRBD1. V shed 6 bases, J shed 10 bases, and the junction held 6 bases outside the gene matches. Germline CDR1 is MNHNS and CDR2 is SASEGT. The CDR3 extends over 13 amino acids. The CDR3 here is CASSPTGGGKLFF. CDR3 sequence (DNA): TGTGCCAGCAGCCCAACAGGGGGCGGAAAACTGTTTTTT.

The chain uses TRBV11-2 and TRBJ1-3, with TRBD1 as a possible D gene (6 bases). V gave up 5 bases and J gave up 0 bases, with 14 bases separating them. Looked up from germline, CDR1 is SGHAT and CDR2 is FQNNGV. The CDR3 runs 16 residues. CDR3 region: CASSVTGGLSGNTIYF. In DNA, the CDR3 is TGTGCCAGCAGCGTGACAGGCGGGCTCTCTGGAAACACCATATATTTT.

There are many counts of this clonotype. This chain uses TRBV5-1 with TRBJ1-3; 8 nucleotides match TRBD1. V lost 4 bases, J lost 10 bases, and 7 bases stayed unmatched. CDR1 and CDR2 (germline): SGHRS, YFSETQ. The CDR3 totals 13 residues. For the CDR3, the DNA is TGCGCCAGCAGCCTCGGACAGGGCGGGACCATATATTTT. This encodes CASSLGQGGTIYF.

This clonotype was counted at least ten times. The genes are TRBV28 and TRBJ1-4, with D tentatively TRBD1 (5 bases). The germline V and J ends were trimmed by 7 bases and 0 bases, with 12 bases remaining between them. This CDR3 has 15 residues. Germline CDR1 reads MDHEN; CDR2 reads SYDVKM. CDR3 sequence: CASTLGGATNEKLFF. In DNA, the CDR3 is TGTGCCAGCACCTTGGGGGGGGCAACTAATGAAAAACTGTTTTTT.

The V gene is TRBV4-1, the J gene TRBJ2-3, with 13 bases identical to TRBD2. The trim removed 4 bases at V and 0 bases at J, leaving 7 bases unmatched. Germline CDR1 is MGHRA and CDR2 is YSYEKL. The CDR3 totals 18 residues. CDR3 bases: TGCGCCAGCAGCCCCTCCGGGACTAGCGGGGATAGCACAGATACGCAGTATTTT. It codes for CASSPSGTSGDSTDTQYF.

CDR3 protein: CASWAGRVTDTQYF. DNA of the CDR3: TGCGCCTCCTGGGCGGGTCGTGTCACAGATACGCAGTATTTT. The chain uses TRBV10-2 and TRBJ2-3; TRBD2 is a possible D gene (5 bases). The germline V gene has CDR1 WSHSY and CDR2 SAAADI. The V gene lost 11 bases and the J gene lost 2 bases, with 17 bases spanning the gap. CDR3 length equals 14 residues.

This clonotype has more than one count but fewer than ten. The chain uses TRBV5-1 and TRBJ2-1; D not resolved. V lost 4 bases and J 6 bases, leaving 14 bases between the germline ends. This CDR3 contains 14 residues. CDR1 is SGHRS, CDR2 YFSETQ, per germline. The CDR3 coding sequence is TGCGCCAGCAGCGTGGGTTTAATGGTCAATGAGCAGTTCTTC. This encodes CASSVGLMVNEQFF. Complete variable domain (other parts from reference TRBV5-1 and TRBJ2-1): KAGVTQTPRYLIKTRGQQVTLSCSPISGHRSVSWYQQTPGQGLQFLFEYFSETQRNKGNFPGRFSGRQFSNSRSEMNVSTLELGDSALYLCASSVGLMVNEQFFGPGTRLTVL.

In its sample, this clonotype was seen a few times. The chain carries TRBV7-9 and TRBJ2-5; 9 nucleotides agree with TRBD1. After removal of 5 bases from V and 0 bases from J, the junction contained 7 bases not matched to a gene. The CDR3 has 16 residues. Germline V gene sequence: CDR1 SEHNR, CDR2 FQNEAQ (reference sequence). The CDR3 protein is CASSRPGTGYQETQYF. The CDR3 nucleotides are TGTGCCAGCAGCCGTCCCGGGACAGGGTACCAAGAGACCCAGTACTTC.

This clonotype occurred many times. The CDR3 sequence is CASSHRPFGGAGDTGELFF. CDR3 coding DNA: TGTGCCAGCAGCCACCGTCCCTTCGGGGGGGCCGGAGACACCGGGGAGCTGTTTTTT. The rearrangement joins TRBV13 to TRBJ2-2, with 8 nucleotides matching TRBD2. Germline CDR1 and CDR2: PRHDT and FYEKMQ (reference sequence). The CDR3 contains 19 residues. J gave up 3 bases and V 5 bases, and 17 bases lay outside the gene matches.

The chain recombines TRBV19 with TRBJ2-1; the D gene is possibly TRBD2 (6 bases). This CDR3 has 15 residues. In germline, CDR1 is LNHDA, CDR2 SQIVND (reference sequence). V gave up 6 bases and J gave up 1 base, with 13 bases separating them. CDR3 sequence (DNA): TGTGCCAGTAGCGCCGGGACTCGATCCTACAATGAGCAGTTCTTC. This gives the protein CASSAGTRSYNEQFF.

This clonotype showed up many times. This chain joins TRBV20-1 and TRBJ2-5, with 11 nucleotides matching TRBD2. The trim removed 5 bases at V and 7 bases at J, leaving 12 bases unmatched. Per germline, CDR1 DFQATT and CDR2 SNEGSKA (reference sequence). The CDR3 is 15 residues long. CDR3 sequence: CSAGGTSGASWTQYF. CDR3 in DNA: TGCAGTGCTGGCGGGACTAGCGGTGCATCGTGGACCCAGTACTTC.

The chain couples TRBV11-2 to TRBJ1-1, with TRBD1 identical over 9 bases. With V trimmed by 8 bases and J by 1 base, 8 bases remained unmatched. Germline lookup yields CDR1 SGHAT and CDR2 FQNNGV. This CDR3 comprises 15 residues. CDR3 in DNA: TGTGCCAGCCGGGACAGGGCCTCAACGAACACTGAAGCTTTCTTT. This encodes CASRDRASTNTEAFF.

This clonotype was seen more than once but under ten times. The chain couples TRBV18 to TRBJ2-7, with a tentative D call TRBD2 (5 bases). The CDR3 runs 14 residues. CDR1 and CDR2 (germline): KGHSH, LQKENI. Trimming removed 2 bases from V and 3 bases from J, with 11 bases in between. The chain's CDR3 is CASSPGGLGYEQYF. The CDR3, as DNA: TGTGCCAGCTCACCAGGAGGATTAGGCTACGAGCAGTACTTC.

This clonotype was observed many times. The CDR3, as DNA: TGTGCCAGCAGTGAAGGGCGAGCGGGGGTCCAAGAGACCCAGTACTTC. Amino acids: CASSEGRAGVQETQYF. The chain is built from TRBV6-1 and TRBJ2-5; the match to TRBD2 covers 8 bases. This CDR3 spans 16 amino acids. V was pared by 1 base and J by 1 base, with 5 bases of the junction left unmatched. Germline V lookup: CDR1 MNHNS, CDR2 SASEGT.